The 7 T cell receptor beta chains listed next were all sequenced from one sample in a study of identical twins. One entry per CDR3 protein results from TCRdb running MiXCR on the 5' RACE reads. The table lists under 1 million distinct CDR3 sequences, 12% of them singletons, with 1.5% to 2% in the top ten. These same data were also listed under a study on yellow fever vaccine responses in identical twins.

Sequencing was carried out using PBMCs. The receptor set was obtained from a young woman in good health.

CDR3 nucleotides: TGTGCCAGCAGCCCTCAGGGAAGTGTTGGAGAGACCCAGTACTTC. As protein: CASSPQGSVGETQYF. V and J are TRBV6-4 and TRBJ2-5, with a tentative D call TRBD1 (5 bases). V was pared by 6 bases and J by 4 bases, with 18 bases between. Germline V gene data show CDR1 as MRHNA and CDR2 as SNTAGT. The CDR3 runs 15 residues.

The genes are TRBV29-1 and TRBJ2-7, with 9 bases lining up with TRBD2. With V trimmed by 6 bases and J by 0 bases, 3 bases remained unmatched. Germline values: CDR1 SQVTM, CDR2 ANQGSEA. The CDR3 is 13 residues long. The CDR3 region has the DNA TGCAGCGTAGTTAGCGGGAGCTCCTACGAGCAGTACTTC. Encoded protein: CSVVSGSSYEQYF.

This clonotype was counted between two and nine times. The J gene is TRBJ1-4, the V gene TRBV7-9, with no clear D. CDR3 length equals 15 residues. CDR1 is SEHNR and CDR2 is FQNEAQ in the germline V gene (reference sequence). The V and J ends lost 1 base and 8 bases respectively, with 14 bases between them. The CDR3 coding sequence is TGTGCCAGCAGCTTAGTCCAGGATGAGGGAGAAAAACTGTTTTTT. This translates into CASSLVQDEGEKLFF.

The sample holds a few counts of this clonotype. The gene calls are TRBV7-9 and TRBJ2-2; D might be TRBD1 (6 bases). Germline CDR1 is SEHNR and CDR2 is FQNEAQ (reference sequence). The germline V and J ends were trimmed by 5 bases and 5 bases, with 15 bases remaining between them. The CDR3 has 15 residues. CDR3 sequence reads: CASSKTGSYTGELFF. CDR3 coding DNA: TGTGCCAGCAGCAAGACAGGATCCTATACCGGGGAGCTGTTTTTT.

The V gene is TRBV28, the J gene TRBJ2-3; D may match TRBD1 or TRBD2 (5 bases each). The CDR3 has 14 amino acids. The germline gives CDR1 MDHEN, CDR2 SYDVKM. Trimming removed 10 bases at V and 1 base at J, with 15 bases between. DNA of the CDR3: TGTGCCACCACCCCGAGAGGGGGCACAGATACGCAGTATTTT. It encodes CATTPRGGTDTQYF. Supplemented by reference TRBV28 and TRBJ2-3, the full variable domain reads DVKVTQSSRYLVKRTGEKVFLECVQDMDHENMFWYRQDPGLGLRLIYFSYDVKMKEKGDIPEGYSVSREKKERFSLILESASTNQTSMYLCATTPRGGTDTQYFGPGTRLTVL.

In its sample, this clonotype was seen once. The CDR3, as DNA: TGTGCCAGCAGCTCCAAGCTAGCGGGAGGGGCGACCTACGAGCAGTACTTC. This codes for CASSSKLAGGATYEQYF. The chain combines TRBV7-8 with TRBJ2-7; 12 positions agree with TRBD2. Trimming took 4 bases from V and 2 from J; bases not matched to a gene: 9. CDR1 SGHVS and CDR2 FQNEAQ come from the germline V gene. This CDR3 has 17 amino acids.

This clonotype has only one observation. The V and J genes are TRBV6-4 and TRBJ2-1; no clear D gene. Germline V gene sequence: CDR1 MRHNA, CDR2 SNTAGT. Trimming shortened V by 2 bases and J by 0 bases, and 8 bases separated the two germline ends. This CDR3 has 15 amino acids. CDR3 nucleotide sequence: TGTGCCAGCAGTGACGGGGTCGCCTCCTACAATGAGCAGTTCTTC. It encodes CASSDGVASYNEQFF.